Below are 14 T cell receptor beta chains sequenced from a single sample in a study of blood T cell repertoires in COVID-19 (TCRdb year 2020). Receptor amplification or capture employed the immunoSEQ multiplex PCR assay. TCRdb carries this immuneACCESS record with in-frame sequences only. Its versions omit some clonotypes, under half of them owing to an unresolved V gene in the studies checked, with the rest unexplained. In all, the sample holds some 70,000 clones, and around 82% of those were seen once. The ten largest clones take up about 5% of the sample. The sample was peripheral blood. The receptors originated from a woman in her sixties with acute or convalescent COVID-19.

This clone was recorded once. The chain links TRBV12-3 or TRBV12-4 to TRBJ2-7; the D gene is possibly TRBD1 (5 bases). This CDR3 comprises 13 residues. Between the trimmed V and J ends, which lost 7 bases and 3 bases, there was a span of 13 bases. CDR3 sequence (DNA): TGTGCCAGCATGCAGGGCGCAGGCTACGAGCAGTACTTC. Translated, it gives CASMQGAGYEQYF.

The V and J genes are TRBV10-3 and TRBJ2-5; the D is unclear. V shed 2 bases and J shed 2 bases, with 12 bases lying between them. Germline V gene sequence: CDR1 ENHRY, CDR2 SYGVKD. The CDR3 is made up of 15 amino acids. CDR3 residues: CAISEKVEAQETQYF. CDR3 bases: TGTGCCATCAGTGAGAAGGTGGAAGCGCAAGAGACCCAGTACTTC.

This clone has only one observation. V is TRBV20-1 and J is TRBJ1-3; 7 positions agree with TRBD1. The V segment lost 3 bases and the J segment 4 bases; nucleotides outside the gene matches: 3. Germline CDR1 reads DFQATT; CDR2 reads SNEGSKA (reference sequence). The CDR3 totals 13 residues. CDR3 DNA: TGCAGTGCTAGTGGCAGGGGGGGAAACACCATATATTTT. Protein product: CSASGRGGNTIYF.

The genes are TRBV3-1 (or the pseudogene TRBV3-2) and TRBJ1-2; unclear D gene. This CDR3 has 13 amino acids. The germline V and J ends were trimmed by 5 bases and 5 bases, with 12 bases remaining between them. Germline-derived CDR1 and CDR2 are LGHDT and YNNKEL (reference sequence). CDR3 sequence reads: CASSEEIAYGYTF. CDR3 DNA sequence: TGTGCCAGCAGCGAGGAGATCGCTTATGGCTACACCTTC.

V usage is TRBV11-2 and J usage is TRBJ2-5; a weak D match, TRBD1 (5 bases). From germline, CDR1 is SGHAT and CDR2 FQNNGV. The CDR3 is 16 residues long. Trimming left V 1 base short and J 1 base short, with 13 bases between. CDR3 sequence: CASSLGQGRLQETQYF. CDR3 in DNA: TGTGCCAGCAGCTTAGGTCAGGGCAGGCTCCAAGAGACCCAGTACTTC.

The V gene is TRBV10-3, the J gene TRBJ1-2, with unresolved D. This CDR3 has 12 amino acids. Trimming removed 3 bases from V and 8 bases from J, with 10 bases in between. Germline V gene sequence: CDR1 ENHRY, CDR2 SYGVKD. The CDR3 protein is CAISDKSLGYTF. The CDR3 DNA reads TGTGCCATCAGTGACAAATCGCTAGGCTACACCTTC.

The chain is built from TRBV10-3 and TRBJ2-3; 9 positions match TRBD1. Germline-derived CDR1 and CDR2 are ENHRY and SYGVKD. CDR3 size: 14 residues. Trimming cost V 5 bases and J 5 bases; bases outside gene matches: 5. CDR3 sequence (DNA): TGTGCCATCAGTCCGGGACAGGGAGTAGATACGCAGTATTTT. Its protein is CAISPGQGVDTQYF.

V and J are TRBV7-6 and TRBJ1-4, with D possibly matching TRBD1 (6 bases). The germline gives CDR1 SGHVS, CDR2 FNYEAQ. This CDR3 region has 14 residues. Deletions cut 5 bases from V and 4 bases from J, with 11 bases between. CDR3 bases: TGTGCCAGCAGCCGTACAGGGAATAATGAAAAACTGTTTTTT. Translation: CASSRTGNNEKLFF.

The chain joins TRBV5-1 to TRBJ1-1, with TRBD1 matching 10 bases. Trimming cost V 1 base and J 4 bases; bases outside gene matches: 10. The CDR3 runs 17 residues. CDR1 SGHRS and CDR2 YFSETQ come from the germline V gene. The CDR3 region has the DNA TGCGCCAGCAGCTTGACCGGGACAGGGGTTCTCAGCACTGAAGCTTTCTTT. Protein product: CASSLTGTGVLSTEAFF.

This chain links TRBV10-3 with TRBJ2-3, with 11 bases that match TRBD2. J lost 4 bases, V lost 10 bases, and 7 bases had no gene match. The CDR3 is made up of 14 amino acids. Germline V CDR1 and CDR2: ENHRY, SYGVKD. CDR3 amino acids: CANSLAGESDTQYF. DNA for the CDR3: TGTGCCAACTCACTAGCGGGGGAATCAGATACGCAGTATTTT.

The table lists this clone with a few counts. The chain couples TRBV7-3 to TRBJ1-2; maybe TRBD1 (5 bases). V was shortened by 5 bases and J by 0 bases, with 16 bases between the two germline ends. The V gene's germline CDR1 is SGHTA and CDR2 FQGTGA. This CDR3 comprises 16 residues. The CDR3 is CASSPTPQATNYGYTF. CDR3 bases: TGTGCCAGCAGCCCCACCCCACAGGCCACTAACTATGGCTACACCTTC.

This chain links TRBV7-2 with TRBJ2-4, with 11 bases identical to TRBD2. Germline V lookup: CDR1 SGHTA, CDR2 FQGNSA. The CDR3 is made up of 18 amino acids. The trim removed 1 base at V and 0 bases at J, leaving 5 bases unmatched. Here the CDR3 reads CASSLVGLAGVAKNIQYF. The CDR3 region has the DNA TGTGCCAGCAGCTTAGTAGGACTAGCGGGCGTAGCCAAAAACATTCAGTACTTC.

The V call is TRBV2, the J call TRBJ1-3; 8 bases align to TRBD1. The CDR3 length is 16 residues. Germline CDR1 is SNHLY and CDR2 is FYNNEI. The trim removed 3 bases at V and 1 base at J, leaving 5 bases unmatched. The CDR3 DNA reads TGTGCCAGCAGTGAGTGGCAGGGGGCTTCTGGAAACACCATATATTTT. As protein: CASSEWQGASGNTIYF.

The J gene is TRBJ2-2, the V gene TRBV19; TRBD2 agrees at 9 bases. The V gene end was trimmed by 5 bases and the J gene end by 5 bases; junction bases not matched to a gene: 18. The CDR3 runs to 19 residues. Germline-derived CDR1 and CDR2 are LNHDA and SQIVND (reference sequence). The CDR3 reads CASSPPRPAGGPWTGELFF. CDR3 in DNA: TGTGCCAGTAGTCCCCCCAGGCCAGCGGGGGGACCGTGGACCGGGGAGCTGTTTTTT.